This T cell receptor (beta chain) was retrieved from a study of cytomegalovirus exposure and HLA in healthy donors. About the study: Some 85 million unique TCRs from HLA-typed donors were held in an early data release. Study-wide points: Cytomegalovirus association was assigned to under 200 TCR beta chains.

This clone was found a few times. Antigen specificity is unknown. Primers included in the PCR were 60 Vbeta and 13 Jbeta primers. Profiled with immunoSEQ multiplex PCR; TCRdb holds only in-frame clones, not every one. The sample records more than 85,000 clones, 77% being singletons. Looked up from germline, CDR1 is LNHDA and CDR2 is SQIVND (reference sequence). This CDR3 comprises 18 residues. Unmatched junction bases numbered 11, after V lost 4 bases and J lost 0 bases. This TCR came from a male donor in good health and CMV-seropositive. V gene TRBV19 combines with J gene TRBJ1-5; 8 bases align to TRBD1. Material for sequencing was PBMCs. The CDR3 spells CASSTLDRAIYSNQPQHF. The DNA of the CDR3 is TGTGCCAGTAGTACCCTGGACAGGGCCATATATAGCAATCAGCCCCAGCATTTT. The whole variable domain, filled in from reference TRBV19 and TRBJ1-5, reads DGGITQSPKYLFRKEGQNVTLSCEQNLNHDAMYWYRQDPGQGLRLIYYSQIVNDFQKGDIAEGYSVSREKKESFPLTVTSAQKNPTAFYLCASSTLDRAIYSNQPQHFGDGTRLSIL.